These 31 T cell receptor beta chains originate from one sample sequenced in a study of shared clonotypes between healthy human individuals. TCRdb's copy holds only in-frame clones and misses some; the assay was immunoSEQ multiplex PCR. The sample records about 980,000 clones, approximately 80% being singletons. The sample consisted of memory CD4+ T cells sorted from blood. Subset in this sample: CD45RA-negative fraction. The receptors shown here come from a young man in good health.

The J gene is TRBJ1-2, the V gene TRBV6-5; 8 nucleotides match TRBD1. The V segment lost 6 bases and the J segment 0 bases; nucleotides outside the gene matches: 3. CDR3 size: 14 residues. The V gene's germline CDR1 is MNHEY and CDR2 SVGAGI. CDR3 sequence reads: CASRPTGANYGYTF. The CDR3, as DNA: TGTGCCAGCAGGCCGACAGGGGCTAACTATGGCTACACCTTC.

The chain combines TRBV12-5 with TRBJ2-3; 8 bases align to TRBD1. The CDR3 extends over 16 amino acids. The germline V gene encodes CDR1 LGHNT and CDR2 FRNRAP. With 1 base clipped from V and 2 bases from J, the junction kept 5 bases outside the gene matches. CDR3: CASGLGQGAPTDTQYF. The CDR3 DNA is TGTGCTAGTGGTTTGGGGCAGGGGGCCCCCACAGATACGCAGTATTTT.

The V gene is TRBV30, the J gene TRBJ1-6; tentatively, D is TRBD1 (6 bases). The germline gives CDR1 GTSNPN, CDR2 SVGIG (reference sequence). CDR3 length: 14 amino acids. Trimming pared 3 bases from V and 10 bases from J, leaving 16 bases between. This chain's CDR3 is CAWRGEQGSSPLHF. For the CDR3, the DNA is TGTGCCTGGAGAGGGGAACAGGGCAGCTCACCCCTCCACTTT.

This chain connects TRBV19 to TRBJ2-2; no definite D call. V was shortened by 7 bases and J by 5 bases, with 8 bases between the two germline ends. There are 12 residues in the CDR3. Germline V lookup: CDR1 LNHDA, CDR2 SQIVND (reference sequence). The CDR3 loop reads CASNWETGELFF. In DNA, the CDR3 is TGTGCCAGTAATTGGGAAACCGGGGAGCTGTTTTTT. Drawing the rest from reference TRBV19 and TRBJ2-2, the complete variable domain is DGGITQSPKYLFRKEGQNVTLSCEQNLNHDAMYWYRQDPGQGLRLIYYSQIVNDFQKGDIAEGYSVSREKKESFPLTVTSAQKNPTAFYLCASNWETGELFFGEGSRLTVL.

This clone was seen a single time. This chain links TRBV7-2 with TRBJ2-7; possibly TRBD2 for D (6 bases). Between the trimmed V and J ends, which lost 1 base and 1 base, there was a span of 8 bases. The CDR3 sequence is 14 residues long. Looked up from germline, CDR1 is SGHTA and CDR2 is FQGNSA. CDR3 coding DNA: TGTGCCAGCAGCTTAGACGGGGGTTCCTACGAGCAGTACTTC. Residues: CASSLDGGSYEQYF.

To note about this clone: Other DNA sequences in this specimen translate into the identical CDR3. The chain links TRBV19 to TRBJ1-5; tentatively, D is TRBD1 (5 bases). This CDR3 has 15 residues. Germline CDR1 is LNHDA and CDR2 is SQIVND (reference sequence). The germline V and J ends were trimmed by 3 bases and 2 bases, with 11 bases remaining between them. The CDR3, as DNA: TGTGCCAGTAGTATGGGGCAGGGCGGCAATCAGCCCCAGCATTTT. Amino acids: CASSMGQGGNQPQHF.

The chain has TRBV4-1 and TRBJ2-1; TRBD2 matches 7 bases. Looked up from germline, CDR1 is MGHRA and CDR2 is YSYEKL. This CDR3 contains 15 residues. The V and J ends lost 2 bases and 8 bases, in that order; junction bases with no gene match: 9. CDR3 residues: CASSQLPGGTYEQFF. In DNA, the CDR3 is TGCGCCAGCAGCCAATTGCCGGGAGGAACCTATGAGCAGTTCTTC.

The chain couples TRBV2 to TRBJ2-6, with TRBD1 matching over 8 bases. This CDR3 contains 17 residues. Germline V lookup: CDR1 SNHLY, CDR2 FYNNEI. V was pared by 10 bases and J by 0 bases, with 11 bases of the junction left unmatched. CDR3 DNA sequence: TGTGCCACCACAGGGGGAATCTCCCTCTCTGGGGCCAACGTCCTGACTTTC. Protein sequence: CATTGGISLSGANVLTF.

The CDR3 DNA reads TGTGCCAGCAGCTCAACCTTTTCACCCGGTAATGAAAAACTGTTTTTT. Residues: CASSSTFSPGNEKLFF. The J gene is TRBJ1-4, the V gene TRBV7-9, with unresolved D. The CDR3 has 16 amino acids. V dropped 4 bases and J dropped 4 bases, with 16 bases sitting between them. The germline gives CDR1 SEHNR, CDR2 FQNEAQ (reference sequence).

This sequence joins TRBV13 and TRBJ2-1, with a weak D call TRBD1 (6 bases). The germline V and J ends were trimmed by 3 bases and 1 base, with 10 bases remaining between them. Looked up from germline, CDR1 is PRHDT and CDR2 is FYEKMQ (reference sequence). The CDR3 totals 15 residues. The CDR3 here is CASSFGQTSYNEQFF. The CDR3 DNA sequence: TGTGCCAGCAGCTTCGGACAGACGTCCTACAATGAGCAGTTCTTC. Variable domain in full (rest from reference TRBV13 and TRBJ2-1): AAGVIQSPRHLIKEKRETATLKCYPIPRHDTVYWYQQGPGQDPQFLISFYEKMQSDKGSIPDRFSAQQFSDYHSELNMSSLELGDSALYFCASSFGQTSYNEQFFGPGTRLTVL.

Details on this clone: Different DNA sequences within this sample yield the same CDR3. V usage is TRBV18 and J usage is TRBJ1-1; tentative D call: TRBD1 (6 bases). V dropped 2 bases and J dropped 2 bases, with 12 bases sitting between them. The CDR3 runs to 15 residues. Germline-derived CDR1 and CDR2 are KGHSH and LQKENI. CDR3 sequence: CASSPRGDSNTEAFF. The CDR3, as DNA: TGTGCCAGCTCACCAAGGGGGGATTCCAACACTGAAGCTTTCTTT.

The chain links TRBV29-1 to TRBJ1-3, with D uncertain. CDR3 length equals 13 residues. The V gene's germline CDR1 is SQVTM and CDR2 ANQGSEA. V was cut by 5 bases and J by 0 bases, with 8 bases left in between. This chain's CDR3 is CSVSVLSGNTIYF. CDR3 nucleotides: TGCAGCGTTTCCGTACTCTCTGGAAACACCATATATTTT.

The chain links TRBV19 to TRBJ2-7, with 9 bases fitting TRBD1. With 5 bases clipped from V and 10 bases from J, the junction kept 15 bases outside the gene matches. This CDR3 has 15 amino acids. The germline gives CDR1 LNHDA, CDR2 SQIVND (reference sequence). In DNA form, the CDR3 reads TGTGCCAGTAGTGCTGGTGGCCCGGGACAGGGCCAACAGTACTTC. This sequence encodes CASSAGGPGQGQQYF.

This clone appeared once. The chain carries TRBV6-1 and TRBJ1-5; D unclear. The CDR3 is made up of 14 amino acids. The V gene's germline CDR1 is MNHNS and CDR2 SASEGT. Trimming shortened V by 4 bases and J by 7 bases, and 14 bases separated the two germline ends. CDR3 nucleotide sequence: TGTGCCAGCAGTGTGGCTTGGGCGGAACAGCCCCAGCATTTT. This codes for CASSVAWAEQPQHF.

The chain uses TRBV21-1 and TRBJ1-2; the D call in the table, TRBD1, was not verified against the DNA. TRBV21-1 is shown as a pseudogene. This CDR3 has 12 residues. CDR3 nucleotide sequence: TGTGCCAGCAGAGACAGGGTGGGAGGCTACACCTTC. It yields the protein CASRDRVGGYTF.

This clone was observed a few times. CDR3 sequence reads: CASSLGSTPASYGYTF. In DNA form, the CDR3 reads TGTGCCAGCAGCTTAGGTTCTACCCCCGCAAGCTATGGCTACACCTTC. V and J are TRBV11-2 and TRBJ1-2; D is unresolved. There are 16 residues in the CDR3. CDR1 and CDR2 from the germline V gene are SGHAT and FQNNGV. The ends were cut back, 1 base at V and 4 bases at J, with 16 bases in the middle.

The rearrangement uses TRBV6-5 and TRBJ1-2; 7 bases are shared with TRBD1. Per the germline V gene, CDR1 is MNHEY and CDR2 is SVGAGI. The CDR3 runs to 14 residues. V gave up 2 bases and J gave up 4 bases; unmatched junction bases: 4. The CDR3 region has the DNA TGTGCCAGCAGTTACCGGGACAGTGGCTATGGCTACACCTTC. Translation: CASSYRDSGYGYTF.

The gene calls are TRBV7-2 and TRBJ2-1; 9 positions agree with TRBD1. This CDR3 contains 16 residues. With V trimmed by 4 bases and J by 5 bases, 9 bases remained unmatched. The germline gives CDR1 SGHTA, CDR2 FQGNSA. The CDR3 DNA reads as TGTGCCAGCAGCTCGGCAACCGGGACAGGGAACAATGAGCAGTTCTTC. It specifies CASSSATGTGNNEQFF.

The chain is built from TRBV4-1 and TRBJ1-5; 10 positions agree with TRBD1. J was trimmed by 7 bases and V by 2 bases; bases with no gene match: 2. This CDR3 region has 14 residues. CDR1 and CDR2 from the germline V gene are MGHRA and YSYEKL. CDR3 loop: CASSQPTGGQPQHF. The CDR3 DNA reads as TGCGCCAGCAGCCAACCGACAGGGGGCCAGCCCCAGCATTTT.

The chain joins TRBV7-9 to TRBJ2-3; possible D gene TRBD1, 6 bases. The CDR3 totals 14 residues. From germline, CDR1 is SEHNR and CDR2 FQNEAQ (reference sequence). V was pared by 1 base and J by 6 bases, with 11 bases between. The DNA of the CDR3 is TGTGCCAGCAGCTTAGTAGACAGGCCCGATACGCAGTATTTT. It specifies CASSLVDRPDTQYF.

In the case of this clone: Other nucleotide sequences from this sample produce the same CDR3. V usage is TRBV30 and J usage is TRBJ2-2; D unclear. CDR3 size: 13 residues. Deletions cut 0 bases from V and 6 bases from J, with 8 bases between. CDR1 is GTSNPN, CDR2 SVGIG, per germline (reference sequence). CDR3 bases: TGTGCCTGGAGTGTACGTGGCGCCGGGGAGCTGTTTTTT. Translating it yields CAWSVRGAGELFF. The whole variable domain, filled in from reference TRBV30 and TRBJ2-2, reads SQTIHQWPATLVQPVGSPLSLECTVEGTSNPNLYWYRQAAGRGLQLLFYSVGIGQISSEVPQNLSASRPQDRQFILSSKKLLLSDSGFYLCAWSVRGAGELFFGEGSRLTVL.

This sequence joins TRBV7-2 and TRBJ2-1; D is undetermined. Trimming pared 1 base from V and 9 bases from J, leaving 16 bases between. Germline CDR1 and CDR2: SGHTA and FQGNSA. This CDR3 spans 15 amino acids. In DNA, the CDR3 is TGTGCCAGCAGCTTAGACGGTAGCTCCTCTCGTGAGCAGTTCTTC. Protein sequence: CASSLDGSSSREQFF. The full variable domain, completed using reference TRBV7-2 and TRBJ2-1, is GAGVSQSPSNKVTEKGKDVELRCDPISGHTALYWYRQSLGQGLEFLIYFQGNSAPDKSGLPSDRFSAERTGGSVSTLTIQRTQQEDSAVYLCASSLDGSSSREQFFGPGTRLTVL.

As concerns this clone: This clone may be a read error of a much larger clone one base away. The chain has TRBV5-6 and TRBJ2-7; D perhaps matches TRBD1 (6 bases). This CDR3 region has 13 residues. Trimming stripped 0 bases from V and 2 bases from J, with 6 bases between. CDR1 and CDR2 (germline): SGHDT, YYEEEE. CDR3 sequence (DNA): TGTGCCAGCAGCTTGGACAGGGCCTACGAGCAGTACTTC. It codes for CASSLDRAYEQYF.

Points on this clone: The same CDR3 also results from other DNA sequences found in this sample. V and J are TRBV5-4 and TRBJ2-3; D is ambiguous. The CDR3 length is 15 residues. Germline V gene lookup returns CDR1 SGHNT and CDR2 YYREEE (reference sequence). V was pared by 0 bases and J by 2 bases, with 10 bases between. This chain's CDR3 is CASSLEGGSTDTQYF. CDR3 DNA sequence: TGTGCCAGCAGCTTGGAGGGCGGATCCACAGATACGCAGTATTTT. The whole variable domain, filled in from reference TRBV5-4 and TRBJ2-3, reads ETGVTQSPTHLIKTRGQQVTLRCSSQSGHNTVSWYQQALGQGPQFIFQYYREEENGRGNFPPRFSGLQFPNYSSELNVNALELDDSALYLCASSLEGGSTDTQYFGPGTRLTVL.

The chain is built from TRBV7-9 and TRBJ2-7; 10 nucleotides match TRBD2. This CDR3 comprises 14 residues. CDR1 is SEHNR, CDR2 FQNEAQ, per germline (reference sequence). V gave up 3 bases and J gave up 5 bases; unmatched junction bases: 4. The CDR3 sequence: CASSFGLAGDEQYF. In DNA form, the CDR3 reads TGTGCCAGCAGCTTCGGGCTAGCGGGAGACGAGCAGTACTTC.

V and J are TRBV28 and TRBJ1-2; D not certain. The CDR3 extends over 12 amino acids. Deletions cut 7 bases from V and 5 bases from J, with 11 bases between. CDR1 and CDR2 (germline): MDHEN, SYDVKM. As DNA, the CDR3 is TGTGCCAGCATGGACGGGCAATATGGCTACACCTTC. Translating it yields CASMDGQYGYTF.

The chain combines TRBV5-5 with TRBJ2-4; D remains unclear. With 4 bases removed from V and 0 bases from J, the gap between germline ends came to 8 bases. The CDR3 is 14 amino acids. Looked up from germline, CDR1 is SGHKS and CDR2 is YYEKEE (reference sequence). CDR3: CASSDQVAKNIQYF. In DNA form, the CDR3 reads TGTGCCAGCAGCGACCAGGTAGCCAAAAACATTCAGTACTTC.

The genes are TRBV9 and TRBJ1-1, with TRBD1 matching over 9 bases. J was trimmed by 1 base and V by 3 bases; bases with no gene match: 1. The V gene's germline CDR1 is SGDLS and CDR2 YYNGEE. The CDR3 is made up of 14 amino acids. CDR3 protein: CASSAQGANTEAFF. For the CDR3, the DNA is TGTGCCAGCAGCGCACAGGGGGCGAACACTGAAGCTTTCTTT.

The chain links TRBV28 to TRBJ1-2; the D is unclear. CDR1 is MDHEN and CDR2 is SYDVKM in the germline V gene. The CDR3 consists of 12 residues. V was trimmed by 8 bases and J by 4 bases, leaving 11 bases between them. For the CDR3, the DNA is TGTGCCAGCGGAGGAAGCGGCTATGGCTACACCTTC. Amino acids: CASGGSGYGYTF.

The gene calls are TRBV7-2 and TRBJ2-5; D is unresolved. Germline loops: CDR1 SGHTA, CDR2 FQGNSA. V lost 1 base to trimming and J lost 5 bases, with 14 bases between them. The CDR3 is 15 amino acids. The CDR3 here is CASSLDGLLQETQYF. DNA of the CDR3: TGTGCCAGCAGCTTAGATGGCTTATTGCAGGAGACCCAGTACTTC.

The chain employs TRBV10-3 and TRBJ1-2; TRBD1 matches 7 bases. The V segment lost 8 bases and the J segment 6 bases; nucleotides outside the gene matches: 6. The CDR3 consists of 12 residues. The germline V gene has CDR1 ENHRY and CDR2 SYGVKD. CDR3 loop: CAIGDRDDGYTF. The CDR3 DNA reads as TGTGCCATCGGCGACAGGGATGATGGCTACACCTTC.